A selection of T cell receptor beta chains follows, all from one sample in a study of cytomegalovirus exposure and HLA in healthy donors. The assay was immunoSEQ multiplex PCR, and TCRdb's table has in-frame clones only and misses some. Here the sample spans around 140,000 clones, about 77% being singletons. Sequences were obtained from PBMCs. These receptors originate from a middle-aged woman in good health and CMV-seronegative. Each CDR3 is given with its conserved first and last residue. D genes are given only for firm matches. For some rows the clone size is stated as once, few or many, or as a class when expanded; others skip it.

CDR3 protein,CDR3 DNA,J gene,D gene,V gene,clone size
CASSFEGAGANVLTF,TGTGCCAGCAGCTTTGAGGGGGCTGGGGCCAACGTCCTGACTTTC,TRBJ2-6,.,TRBV7-9,.
CASRFDRGPEAFF,TGTGCCAGCAGATTTGACAGGGGTCCTGAAGCTTTCTTT,TRBJ1-1,TRBD1,TRBV28,.
CASSLSRGFGGELFF,TGTGCCAGCAGCCTTTCCAGGGGGTTTGGCGGGGAGCTGTTTTTT,TRBJ2-2,TRBD1,TRBV2,.
CASSWTSGGSYEQYF,TGTGCCAGCAGTTGGACTAGCGGGGGATCCTACGAGCAGTACTTC,TRBJ2-7,TRBD2,TRBV6-5,.
CASSLWGGGSTDTQYF,TGTGCCAGCAGTTTATGGGGCGGGGGCAGCACAGATACGCAGTATTTT,TRBJ2-3,.,TRBV28,once
CASSLDRANYGYTF,TGCGCCAGCAGCCTAGACAGGGCCAACTATGGCTACACCTTC,TRBJ1-2,TRBD1,TRBV5-1,.
CASRRLDRSKQYF,TGTGCCAGCAGGAGACTGGACAGGAGCAAGCAGTACTTC,TRBJ2-7,TRBD1,TRBV6-4,few
CASSLRGGQGAGEQYF,TGTGCCAGCAGCTTAAGGGGGGGGCAGGGGGCCGGTGAGCAGTACTTC,TRBJ2-7,.,TRBV7-9,.
CATSEEPGQVGPNRTYTF,TGTGCCACCAGCGAGGAGCCGGGACAGGTAGGTCCCAATAGGACCTACACCTTC,TRBJ1-2,TRBD1,TRBV15,.
CASSSQLKGGTEAFF,TGTGCCAGCAGCTCCCAGTTAAAGGGGGGGACTGAAGCTTTCTTT,TRBJ1-1,.,TRBV7-2,.
CTISENGRGGADTQYF,TGTACCATCAGTGAAAATGGGCGGGGGGGCGCGGATACGCAGTATTTT,TRBJ2-3,TRBD2,TRBV10-3,few
CASSPSPRPGGMETQYF,TGTGCCAGCAGCCCCTCCCCCAGGCCAGGGGGTATGGAGACCCAGTACTTC,TRBJ2-5,TRBD1,TRBV7-6,.
CASSSPLAGDPRTGELFF,TGTGCCAGCAGCTCTCCGTTAGCGGGGGATCCGAGGACCGGGGAGCTGTTTTTT,TRBJ2-2,TRBD2,TRBV13,.
CASSLNSGGSQETQYF,TGTGCCAGCAGCCTTAATAGCGGGGGGTCCCAAGAGACCCAGTACTTC,TRBJ2-5,TRBD2,TRBV7-9,once
CASSFQMNTEAFF,TGTGCCAGCAGCTTTCAAATGAACACTGAAGCTTTCTTT,TRBJ1-1,.,TRBV7-9,.
CASSAGTGNGGYTF,TGCGCCAGCAGCGCCGGGACAGGGAATGGGGGCTACACCTTC,TRBJ1-2,TRBD1,TRBV10-1,.
CASSLSPLAGISTDTQYF,TGTGCCAGCAGTTTATCGCCCTTAGCGGGGATTAGCACAGATACGCAGTATTTT,TRBJ2-3,TRBD2,TRBV27,.